This TCR beta chain came from a study of shared clonotypes between healthy human individuals. Assay used: immunoSEQ multiplex PCR; TCRdb lists only in-frame clones, some missing. The table lists millions of clones, roughly 94% of them singletons. V gave up 4 bases and J gave up 3 bases; unmatched junction bases: 6. The CDR3 extends over 14 amino acids. CDR1 WNHNN and CDR2 SYGVQD come from the germline V gene (reference sequence). The chain recombines TRBV10-1 with TRBJ2-7, with 7 positions matching TRBD1. The TCR was taken from a young man in good health. Sequenced sample: naive CD4+ T cells sorted from blood. Subset: CD45RA+ positively selected. DNA for the CDR3: TGCGCCAGCAGTGCAGGGGGATTATTCTACGAGCAGTACTTC. Translation gives CASSAGGLFYEQYF.